The 8 T cell receptor beta chains below all came from one sample that was sequenced in a study of cytomegalovirus exposure and HLA in healthy donors. PCR employed 60 Vbeta and 13 Jbeta primers. Here immunoSEQ multiplex PCR was the method, and the copy in TCRdb shows in-frame clones only, minus some. This table has 200,000 to 250,000 clones, approximately 83% appearing once. The sequencing sample was made of PBMCs. The receptors originated from a girl aged 5-17 years in good health and CMV-seronegative.

The chain recombines TRBV6-6 with TRBJ2-7; 7 bases agree with TRBD1. Trimming removed 6 bases from V and 2 bases from J; junction bases left unmatched: 13. Germline V CDR1 and CDR2: MNHNY, SVGAGI (reference sequence). CDR3 length: 16 residues. CDR3: CASSPGTEDWTYEQYF. The CDR3 DNA follows: TGTGCCAGCAGCCCGGGGACAGAGGATTGGACCTACGAGCAGTACTTC.

The chain links TRBV28 to TRBJ2-7; 9 positions agree with TRBD2. V shed 6 bases and J 6 bases; nucleotides not matched to a gene: 15. CDR1 and CDR2 (germline): MDHEN, SYDVKM. The CDR3 has 16 amino acids. The CDR3 DNA follows: TGTGCCAGCAGCCCTCTGGGGACTAGCAGGATGTTCGAGCAGTACTTC. Its translation: CASSPLGTSRMFEQYF.

The genes are TRBV5-1 and TRBJ1-1, with a possible D match to TRBD1 (5 bases). The CDR3 totals 16 residues. The V gene's germline CDR1 is SGHRS and CDR2 YFSETQ. V was clipped by 2 bases and J by 3 bases, with 17 bases between them. The CDR3 loop is CASSLGRAFIDTEAFF. The CDR3 DNA follows: TGCGCCAGCAGCTTAGGCAGGGCATTCATCGACACTGAAGCTTTCTTT.

The rearrangement uses TRBV4-3 and TRBJ2-1, with 7 bases aligning to TRBD2. The germline CDR1 and CDR2 sequences are LGHNA and YSLEER. This CDR3 has 15 amino acids. After removal of 4 bases from V and 1 base from J, the junction contained 4 bases not matched to a gene. The CDR3 region is CASSREGRSYNEQFF. In nucleotides, the CDR3 is TGCGCCAGCAGCCGGGAGGGACGGTCCTACAATGAGCAGTTCTTC.

V is TRBV6-1 and J is TRBJ2-5, with 7 nucleotides matching TRBD2. Losses at the gene ends were 6 bases for V and 5 bases for J; bases not matched to a gene: 12. CDR3 length: 15 residues. Germline CDR1 and CDR2: MNHNS and SASEGT. CDR3 residues: CASRQRLAVSETQYF. For the CDR3, the DNA is TGTGCCAGCAGACAGAGGCTAGCGGTATCGGAGACCCAGTACTTC.

This clone was seen a few times. V usage is TRBV4-1 and J usage is TRBJ2-1; the match to TRBD2 covers 8 bases. The CDR3 is made up of 18 amino acids. Germline-derived CDR1 and CDR2 are MGHRA and YSYEKL. Trimming took 2 bases from V and 0 from J; bases not matched to a gene: 9. The CDR3 sequence is CASSQYAAGDPSYNEQFF. Written as DNA, the CDR3 is TGCGCCAGCAGCCAATATGCAGCGGGAGACCCCTCCTACAATGAGCAGTTCTTC.

V gene TRBV7-8 combines with J gene TRBJ2-1; 11 positions match TRBD2. Trimming cost V 3 bases and J 4 bases; bases outside gene matches: 5. CDR3 length: 16 residues. Germline loops: CDR1 SGHVS, CDR2 FQNEAQ. In nucleotides, the CDR3 is TGTGCCAGCAGCTTGCGACTAGCGGGGATTTACAATGAGCAGTTCTTC. Its translation: CASSLRLAGIYNEQFF. The full variable domain, its missing parts supplied by reference TRBV7-8 and TRBJ2-1, is GAGVSQSPRYKVAKRGQDVALRCDPISGHVSLFWYQQALGQGPEFLTYFQNEAQLDKSGLPSDRFFAERPEGSVSTLKIQRTQQEDSAVYLCASSLRLAGIYNEQFFGPGTRLTVL.

This chain joins TRBV19 and TRBJ2-3; 10 nucleotides align to TRBD2. CDR1 is LNHDA, CDR2 SQIVND, per germline (reference sequence). V lost 3 bases to trimming and J lost 4 bases; unmatched junction nucleotides: 13. The CDR3 runs 18 residues. CDR3 residues: CASSISGGSSGRPDTQYF. The CDR3, as DNA: TGTGCCAGTAGTATCTCTGGGGGATCTAGCGGGAGACCAGATACGCAGTATTTT.